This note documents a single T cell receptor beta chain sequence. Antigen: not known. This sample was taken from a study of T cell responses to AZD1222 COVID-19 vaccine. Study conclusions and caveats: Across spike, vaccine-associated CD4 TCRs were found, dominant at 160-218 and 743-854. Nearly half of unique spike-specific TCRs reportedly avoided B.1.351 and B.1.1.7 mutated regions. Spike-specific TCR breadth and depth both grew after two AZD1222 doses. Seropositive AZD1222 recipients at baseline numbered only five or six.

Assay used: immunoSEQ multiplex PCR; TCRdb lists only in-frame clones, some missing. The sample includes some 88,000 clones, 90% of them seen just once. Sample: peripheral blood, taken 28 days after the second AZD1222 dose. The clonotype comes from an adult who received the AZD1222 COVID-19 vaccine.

This CDR3 reads CASSGANTIYF. For the CDR3, the DNA is TGTGCCAGTAGTGGGGCGAACACCATATATTTT. The chain links TRBV19 to TRBJ1-3, with D perhaps TRBD1 (5 bases). Germline CDR1 and CDR2: LNHDA and SQIVND (reference sequence). The ends were cut back, 5 bases at V and 7 bases at J, with 6 bases in the middle. The CDR3 spans 11 residues.